A selection of T cell receptor beta chains follows, all from one sample in a study of immune evolution from preneoplasia to lung adenocarcinoma. Generated by immunoSEQ multiplex PCR, the TCRdb table keeps only in-frame clones and is missing some. This sample has some 11,000 clones, with under 90% found just once. Input material: FFPE minimally invasive lung adenocarcinoma tissue. The receptors here all came from a person aged 70 to 80 with lung adenocarcinoma. The conserved cysteine and the conserved F or W are not part of the CDR3 here.

V gene	J gene	CDR3 protein
TRBV18	TRBJ1-4	ASSPTPRHEKLF
TRBV10-1	TRBJ2-7	ASSESAGVPYEQY
TRBV30	TRBJ1-2	AGTWGGYGYT
TRBV29-1	TRBJ2-1	SVLGSAYNEQF
TRBV18	TRBJ2-7	ASSPGTGAVSYEQY
TRBV5-4	TRBJ2-3	ASSHLGDTQY
TRBV7-2	TRBJ2-7	ASSFSGTGGAEQY
TRBV7-6	TRBJ2-5	ASSLVGGYQETQY
TRBV5-6	TRBJ1-2	ASSDRVTQGRYGYT
TRBV14	TRBJ2-7	ASSQGSRVYHEQY
TRBV7-8	TRBJ2-5	ASSLRDRGWETQY